This TCR beta chain was observed in a study of spatial heterogeneity in lung cancer. At the level of the study: Alpha-chain sequences were consistently detected in smaller numbers than beta-chain sequences. TCR transcript abundance in tumor regions was strongly correlated with the T cell module score obtained from matched bulk RNA-seq.

This clonotype has at least ten counts. Its antigen is as yet unknown. TCR cDNA molecules each had a unique molecular identifier. TCRdb reanalysed the 5' RACE reads using MiXCR and keeps one entry per CDR3 protein. The sample has thousands of distinct CDR3 sequences; around 15% are singletons. CDR3 length: 15 amino acids. The V gene lost 6 bases and the J gene lost 4 bases, with 18 bases spanning the gap. The germline V gene encodes CDR1 MGHRA and CDR2 YSYEKL. Study-wide points: How many expanded intratumoral alpha and beta TCRs were present tracked the tumor mutation count, which was a count of nonsynonymous mutations.

The time point denotes: sample taken at primary tumor resection. Sequencing was performed on whole RNA extracted from tumor and nontumor lung tissue, or from frozen PBMC, and the material was left unsorted. The TCR was taken from a female donor with early-stage non-small cell lung cancer. Sequences were derived from lung tumor tissue, sampled at surgery. The chain employs TRBV4-1 and TRBJ1-2; D is undetermined. CDR3 sequence: CASSSGPLSTYGYTF. As DNA, the CDR3 is TGCGCCAGCAGTTCCGGACCGCTGTCGACCTATGGCTACACCTTC.